The 8 T cell receptor beta chains in this list originate from one sample, sequenced in a study of blood T cell repertoires in COVID-19. Data came from immunoSEQ multiplex PCR; TCRdb stores just in-frame clones and leaves some out. Of about 130,000 clones in the sample, roughly three quarters were seen once. The sequencing sample was made of peripheral blood. All receptors come from a man aged 35-49 years with active or convalescent COVID-19.

The V gene is TRBV3-1 (or the pseudogene TRBV3-2), the J gene TRBJ2-7; D might be TRBD2 (7 bases). CDR1 and CDR2 from the germline V gene are LGHDT and YNNKEL (reference sequence). The V and J ends lost 4 bases and 3 bases respectively, with 16 bases between them. The CDR3 is 15 residues long. CDR3 amino acids: CASSRFRGAGYEQYF. CDR3 bases: TGTGCCAGCAGCCGCTTTCGGGGGGCGGGCTACGAGCAGTACTTC.

V and J are TRBV7-9 and TRBJ1-1, with 7 positions matching TRBD1. CDR1 and CDR2 from the germline V gene are SEHNR and FQNEAQ (reference sequence). This CDR3 is built from 15 residues. With V trimmed by 6 bases and J by 3 bases, 10 bases remained unmatched. DNA of the CDR3: TGTGCCAGCAGGGCCGGGACAGCGGGGGACACTGAAGCTTTCTTT. This encodes CASRAGTAGDTEAFF.

This clone has only a few counts. The chain recombines TRBV7-2 with TRBJ2-1, with a weak D call TRBD2 (6 bases). The CDR3 consists of 15 residues. V dropped 0 bases and J dropped 7 bases, with 13 bases sitting between them. The germline CDR1 and CDR2 sequences are SGHTA and FQGNSA. CDR3 amino acids: CASSLAGGSINEQFF. DNA of the CDR3: TGTGCCAGCAGCTTAGCGGGGGGTAGTATTAATGAGCAGTTCTTC.

The rearrangement links TRBV3-1 (or the pseudogene TRBV3-2) to TRBJ1-3, with a weak D call TRBD1 (5 bases). Trimming left V 7 bases short and J 0 bases short, with 10 bases between. This CDR3 is built from 14 residues. CDR1 and CDR2 (germline): LGHDT, YNNKEL (reference sequence). The CDR3 loop reads CASNLGASGNTIYF. The CDR3 bases are TGTGCCAGCAATTTAGGGGCCTCTGGAAACACCATATATTTT.

The rearrangement links TRBV7-2 to TRBJ2-1, with TRBD2 matching 9 bases. The ends lost 3 bases at V and 3 bases at J; junction bases unmatched: 3. Germline V gives CDR1 SGHTA, CDR2 FQGNSA. The CDR3 has 15 residues. DNA for the CDR3: TGTGCCAGCAGCTTTTCTAGCGGGGTCTACAATGAGCAGTTCTTC. It is translated as CASSFSSGVYNEQFF.

This chain uses TRBV28 with TRBJ2-2; D is unclear. Germline values: CDR1 MDHEN, CDR2 SYDVKM. The ends were cut back, 1 base at V and 0 bases at J, with 15 bases in the middle. The CDR3 runs to 18 residues. The CDR3 protein is CASSLSSLSSANTGELFF. The CDR3 DNA is TGTGCCAGCAGTTTATCATCCCTGAGCAGCGCGAACACCGGGGAGCTGTTTTTT. The full variable domain, in which reference TRBV28 and TRBJ2-2 provide the parts outside the CDR3, is DVKVTQSSRYLVKRTGEKVFLECVQDMDHENMFWYRQDPGLGLRLIYFSYDVKMKEKGDIPEGYSVSREKKERFSLILESASTNQTSMYLCASSLSSLSSANTGELFFGEGSRLTVL.

J is TRBJ2-5 and V is TRBV4-1; D is perhaps TRBD2 (6 bases). V was shortened by 3 bases and J by 2 bases, with 10 bases between the two germline ends. This CDR3 has 14 residues. Germline CDR1 and CDR2: MGHRA and YSYEKL. The CDR3: CASSQGGLQETQYF. As DNA, the CDR3 is TGCGCCAGCAGCCAGGGGGGACTTCAAGAGACCCAGTACTTC.

This chain connects TRBV7-7 to TRBJ2-5, with 7 bases matching TRBD1. CDR3 size: 16 residues. Germline CDR1 and CDR2: SSHAT and FNYEAQ (reference sequence). Germline trimming cut 5 bases from V and 4 bases from J; bases unmatched to any gene: 13. CDR3 region: CASSLQTGLRRETQYF. The CDR3 DNA follows: TGTGCCAGCAGCCTGCAGACAGGGCTTAGGAGAGAGACCCAGTACTTC. Complete variable domain (other parts from reference TRBV7-7 and TRBJ2-5): GAGVSQSPRYKVTKRGQDVTLRCDPISSHATLYWYQQALGQGPEFLTYFNYEAQPDKSGLPSDRFSAERPEGSISTLTIQRTEQRDSAMYRCASSLQTGLRRETQYFGPGTRLLVL.